These 11 T cell receptor beta chains originate from one sample sequenced in a study of immune evolution from preneoplasia to lung adenocarcinoma. Here immunoSEQ multiplex PCR was the method, and the copy in TCRdb shows in-frame clones only, minus some. The repertoire has about 6,500 clones, 73% of them found once; the top ten carry around 10%. The sample taken for sequencing was FFPE lung adenocarcinoma in situ tissue. The receptors were sampled from an older donor with lung adenocarcinoma.

The chain combines TRBV11-3 with TRBJ1-4, with D hard to call. Germline CDR1 is SGHNT and CDR2 is YENEEA. The CDR3 runs 17 residues. V lost 6 bases, J lost 0 bases, and 17 bases lay in between. CDR3 sequence: CASRRNGASATNEKLFF. CDR3 bases: TGTGCCAGCAGAAGAAACGGAGCCTCGGCAACTAATGAAAAACTGTTTTTT.

The chain employs TRBV4-2 and TRBJ1-3; a weak D match, TRBD1 (5 bases). CDR1 and CDR2 from the germline V gene are LGHNA and YNFKEQ. This CDR3 is built from 17 residues. The V and J ends lost 0 bases and 0 bases respectively, with 12 bases between them. The CDR3 nucleotides are TGTGCCAGCAGCCAAGACGCCGACAGTAGCTCTGGAAACACCATATATTTT. It specifies CASSQDADSSSGNTIYF.

This clone has just one count. The rearrangement joins TRBV6-5 to TRBJ2-1, with 7 bases matching TRBD1. V was clipped by 5 bases and J by 3 bases; unmatched bases: 1. CDR1 is MNHEY and CDR2 is SVGAGI in the germline V gene. The CDR3 totals 13 residues. CDR3 nucleotide sequence: TGTGCCAGCAGTAGACAGGGCTACAATGAGCAGTTCTTC. Amino acids: CASSRQGYNEQFF.

This chain uses TRBV2 with TRBJ2-4, with D tentatively TRBD1 (5 bases). The CDR3 consists of 15 residues. Between the trimmed V and J ends, which lost 4 bases and 0 bases, there was a span of 10 bases. CDR1 SNHLY and CDR2 FYNNEI come from the germline V gene. DNA for the CDR3: TGTGCCAGCAGTGGGCCCACAGGAGCCAAAAACATTCAGTACTTC. This sequence encodes CASSGPTGAKNIQYF.

This clone was detected once. The chain couples TRBV6-1 to TRBJ2-5; no clear D. The CDR3 length is 13 residues. Germline assignment: CDR1 MNHNS and CDR2 SASEGT. Trimming shortened V by 5 bases and J by 4 bases, and 11 bases separated the two germline ends. The CDR3 spells CASSLSLAETQYF. The CDR3 bases are TGTGCCAGCAGTCTTAGCTTGGCAGAGACCCAGTACTTC.

The genes are TRBV6-5 and TRBJ2-4, with D perhaps being TRBD1 or TRBD2 (5 bases each). Germline V lookup: CDR1 MNHEY, CDR2 SVGAGI. The CDR3 contains 13 residues. V was shortened by 0 bases and J by 8 bases, with 8 bases between the two germline ends. In nucleotides, the CDR3 is TGTGCCAGCAGTTACTCCGGGACGGACATTCAGTACTTC. It codes for CASSYSGTDIQYF.

The chain employs TRBV6-6 and TRBJ1-1; the D is unclear. Between the trimmed V and J ends, which lost 9 bases and 0 bases, there was a span of 14 bases. The CDR3 covers 14 residues. From germline, CDR1 is MNHNY and CDR2 SVGAGI (reference sequence). The CDR3 DNA is TGTGCCAGTCAGGCTCCGGGGATGAACACTGAAGCTTTCTTT. This sequence encodes CASQAPGMNTEAFF.

The chain is built from TRBV7-6 and TRBJ2-5; D could derive from TRBD1 or TRBD2 (7 bases each). The germline V and J ends were trimmed by 5 bases and 4 bases, with 11 bases remaining between them. The CDR3 covers 13 residues. Germline V gene data show CDR1 as SGHVS and CDR2 as FNYEAQ. Written as DNA, the CDR3 is TGTGCCAGCAGCGCCAGGGGGGGAGAGACCCAGTACTTC. Translating gives CASSARGGETQYF.

V usage is TRBV6-5 and J usage is TRBJ1-2, with 8 bases lining up with TRBD1. Germline V CDR1 and CDR2: MNHEY, SVGAGI. The CDR3 covers 14 residues. The junction had 4 bases not matched to a gene; V was cut back by 2 bases and J by 5 bases. CDR3 DNA sequence: TGTGCCAGCAGTTACAGGACAGGGATTTATGGCTACACCTTC. Amino acids: CASSYRTGIYGYTF.

This clone appeared a few times. The chain uses TRBV19 and TRBJ1-1; D uncertain. The CDR3 loop spans 11 amino acids. Germline CDR1 and CDR2: LNHDA and SQIVND (reference sequence). Deletions cut 3 bases from V and 5 bases from J, with 4 bases between. The CDR3, as DNA: TGTGCCAGTAGTATGCCGACTGAAGCTTTCTTT. Protein sequence: CASSMPTEAFF.

The chain combines TRBV18 with TRBJ1-4; tentative D call: TRBD1 (5 bases). Germline V gives CDR1 KGHSH, CDR2 LQKENI. The CDR3 is 15 residues long. The V gene lost 1 base and the J gene lost 7 bases, with 13 bases spanning the gap. CDR3 coding DNA: TGTGCCAGCTCACCACGGTCTGTGCAGGGTGAAAAACTGTTTTTT. It is translated as CASSPRSVQGEKLFF.